This T cell receptor (beta chain) was found in a study of neurological immune-mediated disorders. PBMCs stored at -80 C, numbering 2 million, were the origin of the unsorted libraries. General observations from the study: In HTLV-1-associated myelopathy, TCR clonal expansion was greatest, whereas multiple sclerosis had the least, falling below healthy controls. Expanded clones shared no CDR3 amino acid sequences across subjects, suggesting private repertoires in all groups.

This clonotype was counted many times. Its specificity is unknown. The CDR3 covers 13 residues. V shed 9 bases and J shed 8 bases, with 19 bases lying between them. Looked up from germline, CDR1 is MNHEY and CDR2 is SMNVEV (reference sequence). Synthesis of cDNA was performed by 5'RACE using 10-nucleotide random UMIs. MiXCR, run by TCRdb on the 5' RACE reads, gives a single entry per CDR3 protein. The sample includes about 26,000 distinct CDR3 sequences, approximately 3.2% of them seen just once. This clonotype was obtained from a woman aged 25-40 years with multiple sclerosis. The chain carries TRBV27 and TRBJ1-2; the D is unclear. Specimen: PBMCs. DNA for the CDR3: TGTGCCAGGGCCCTCGAGGGTGGTGTAGGCTACACCTTC. It specifies CARALEGGVGYTF.